The 27 T cell receptor beta chains below come from one sample, sequenced in a study of blood T cell repertoires in COVID-19. The data were produced by immunoSEQ multiplex PCR, yet TCRdb's version contains in-frame clones alone and is incomplete. The top ten clones hold less than 2.5% of a sample with about 160,000 clones, approximately 84% of them seen once. The specimen sequenced was peripheral blood. The receptors shown here come from a man in his 70s with acute or convalescent COVID-19.

This clone has only one observation. In DNA form, the CDR3 reads TGTGCCAGCAGTAATACAGGGAAAAGTAGAAACGAAGCTTTCTTT. This gives the protein CASSNTGKSRNEAFF. The J gene is TRBJ1-1, the V gene TRBV6-5, with D perhaps TRBD1 (6 bases). CDR3 length: 15 amino acids. Trimming shortened V by 5 bases and J by 8 bases, and 21 bases separated the two germline ends. The germline gives CDR1 MNHEY, CDR2 SVGAGI.

This clone occurred once. Germline is not matched at one junction end, which may reflect a read error. The V gene is TRBV5-4, the J gene TRBJ2-7; TRBD2 agrees at 12 bases. The CDR3 has 12 residues. Germline values: CDR1 SGHNT, CDR2 YYREEE (reference sequence). The CDR3 coding sequence is TGTGCCAGCAGCCGTGGATCTAGCGGGAGGGCTTTC. It is translated as CASSRGSSGRAF.

This chain connects TRBV19 to TRBJ2-7, with a tentative D call TRBD1 (6 bases). Germline CDR1 LNHDA, CDR2 SQIVND (reference sequence). V was clipped by 1 base and J by 2 bases, with 12 bases between them. The CDR3 loop spans 15 amino acids. CDR3 DNA: TGTGCCAGTAGTATAGGGGACAATAAAACCTACGAGCAGTACTTC. Translating it yields CASSIGDNKTYEQYF. Looking up the rest from reference TRBV19 and TRBJ2-7 gives the full variable domain: DGGITQSPKYLFRKEGQNVTLSCEQNLNHDAMYWYRQDPGQGLRLIYYSQIVNDFQKGDIAEGYSVSREKKESFPLTVTSAQKNPTAFYLCASSIGDNKTYEQYFGPGTRLTVT.

DNA for the CDR3: TGTGCCAGCAGTGAAGTGGGGACAGTCCGTAGCAATCAGCCCCAGCATTTT. It is translated as CASSEVGTVRSNQPQHF. This rearrangement joins TRBV6-1 to TRBJ1-5; 7 bases agree with TRBD1. The CDR3 loop spans 17 amino acids. The trim removed 1 base at V and 0 bases at J, leaving 6 bases unmatched. Germline V gene sequence: CDR1 MNHNS, CDR2 SASEGT.

This clone was counted a few times. V and J are TRBV7-6 and TRBJ1-6; TRBD1 agrees at 8 bases. The CDR3 consists of 15 residues. Unmatched junction bases numbered 4, after V lost 1 base and J lost 8 bases. The germline V gene encodes CDR1 SGHVS and CDR2 FNYEAQ. DNA of the CDR3: TGTGCCAGCAGCTTAGGACAGGGGACCTATTCACCCCTCCACTTT. As protein: CASSLGQGTYSPLHF.

The chain carries TRBV6-2 or TRBV6-3 and TRBJ1-1; tentative D call: TRBD1 (6 bases). Germline lookup yields CDR1 MNHEY and CDR2 SVGEGT. This CDR3 is built from 15 residues. V lost 7 bases and J lost 1, with 16 bases in between. The CDR3 DNA is TGTGCCAGCACCCCAGGGGTGTTGCGGAACACTGAAGCTTTCTTT. Its translation: CASTPGVLRNTEAFF.

V is TRBV19 and J is TRBJ2-7, with a weak D call TRBD1 (6 bases). CDR3 length equals 15 residues. Trimming stripped 5 bases from V and 2 bases from J, with 16 bases between. Germline values: CDR1 LNHDA, CDR2 SQIVND (reference sequence). CDR3 in amino acids: CASSPRTDTTYEQYF. The CDR3, as DNA: TGTGCCAGTAGTCCCCGGACAGATACTACCTACGAGCAGTACTTC.

The chain links TRBV28 to TRBJ2-7, with a weak D call TRBD2 (7 bases). This CDR3 region has 16 residues. CDR1 is MDHEN and CDR2 is SYDVKM in the germline V gene. V dropped 6 bases and J dropped 3 bases, with 21 bases sitting between them. CDR3 protein: CASSPGGGSFLYEQYF. The CDR3 nucleotides are TGTGCCAGCAGCCCGGGGGGCGGATCTTTCCTCTACGAGCAGTACTTC.

J is TRBJ2-5 and V is TRBV27, with TRBD2 matching 7 bases. The CDR3 length is 14 residues. The V segment lost 1 base and the J segment 3 bases; nucleotides outside the gene matches: 2. Germline loops: CDR1 MNHEY, CDR2 SMNVEV (reference sequence). The CDR3 here is CASSLWGGEETQYF. The DNA for the CDR3 is TGTGCCAGCAGTTTATGGGGAGGGGAAGAGACCCAGTACTTC.

The gene calls are TRBV3-1 (or the pseudogene TRBV3-2) and TRBJ1-6; no clear D gene. The CDR3 runs 16 residues. The V end was cut by 0 bases, the J end by 13 bases, with 19 bases between. The germline V gene has CDR1 LGHDT and CDR2 YNNKEL (reference sequence). This CDR3 reads CASSQDAGPPSAPLHF. The CDR3 coding sequence is TGTGCCAGCAGCCAAGATGCGGGCCCGCCGTCCGCTCCCCTCCACTTT.

The chain uses TRBV2 and TRBJ2-1; weak D call: TRBD1 (6 bases). The CDR3 is made up of 13 amino acids. Germline V lookup: CDR1 SNHLY, CDR2 FYNNEI. V was shortened by 6 bases and J by 4 bases, with 10 bases between the two germline ends. CDR3 loop: CASSHGQYNEQFF. In DNA form, the CDR3 reads TGTGCCAGCAGCCACGGACAGTACAATGAGCAGTTCTTC.

A few counts support this clone. The chain employs TRBV7-9 and TRBJ2-1; 9 positions match TRBD2. The germline V gene encodes CDR1 SEHNR and CDR2 FQNEAQ (reference sequence). V lost 2 bases to trimming and J lost 7 bases; unmatched junction nucleotides: 15. The CDR3 has 18 amino acids. The DNA for the CDR3 is TGTGCCAGCAGCTTACCCCCCAGGGTAGCGGGAGCGCGAAATGAGCAGTTCTTC. Its translation is CASSLPPRVAGARNEQFF.

This clone was counted a single time. The J gene is TRBJ1-6, the V gene TRBV27; D is unresolved. The CDR3 has 17 amino acids. The V and J ends lost 1 base and 10 bases respectively, with 20 bases between them. The germline V gene has CDR1 MNHEY and CDR2 SMNVEV (reference sequence). CDR3: CASSLFGGGGAGSPLHF. CDR3 bases: TGTGCCAGCAGTTTATTCGGAGGAGGTGGAGCTGGCTCACCCCTCCACTTT.

This chain uses TRBV5-6 with TRBJ2-2; no definite D call. With 5 bases removed from V and 8 bases from J, the gap between germline ends came to 22 bases. The CDR3 loop spans 16 amino acids. Germline CDR1 is SGHDT and CDR2 is YYEEEE. The CDR3 sequence is CASRPSTVLSGGELFF. CDR3 in DNA: TGTGCCAGCAGACCGAGCACGGTCCTATCAGGAGGGGAGCTGTTTTTT.

The rearrangement uses TRBV7-9 and TRBJ2-1, with a weak D call TRBD2 (6 bases). Germline CDR1 is SEHNR and CDR2 is FQNEAQ (reference sequence). V was trimmed by 8 bases and J by 0 bases, leaving 11 bases between them. The CDR3 length is 14 residues. CDR3 amino acids: CASGLQSSYNEQFF. Here the CDR3 DNA reads TGTGCCAGCGGACTACAGAGCTCCTACAATGAGCAGTTCTTC.

J is TRBJ2-7 and V is TRBV6-5; 8 nucleotides line up with TRBD1. Germline assignment: CDR1 MNHEY and CDR2 SVGAGI. This CDR3 comprises 15 residues. J lost 3 bases, V lost 7 bases, and 11 bases had no gene match. The CDR3 sequence: CASIDSRGPLYEQYF. CDR3 coding DNA: TGTGCCAGCATCGACTCCAGGGGGCCCCTCTACGAGCAGTACTTC.

The chain is built from TRBV10-1 and TRBJ2-3; 12 bases map to TRBD2. The CDR3 length is 20 residues. J gave up 4 bases and V 6 bases, and 20 bases lay outside the gene matches. Germline values: CDR1 WNHNN, CDR2 SYGVQD (reference sequence). This CDR3 reads CASRKDRDQTSGGRPDTQYF. CDR3 in DNA: TGCGCCAGCAGAAAAGACAGGGACCAGACTAGCGGGGGTAGGCCAGATACGCAGTATTTT.

The V call is TRBV12-3 or TRBV12-4, the J call TRBJ1-5; a possible D gene is TRBD1 (6 bases). This CDR3 has 13 amino acids. Trimming stripped 5 bases from V and 7 bases from J, with 12 bases between. DNA of the CDR3: TGTGCCAGCAGTGGACAGATCGGCCAGCCCCAGCATTTT. This codes for CASSGQIGQPQHF.

The chain has TRBV2 and TRBJ2-6, with D uncertain. Germline V lookup: CDR1 SNHLY, CDR2 FYNNEI. This CDR3 contains 14 residues. Trimming removed 4 bases from V and 2 bases from J, with 6 bases in between. CDR3 in amino acids: CASSGVAGANVLTF. In DNA, the CDR3 is TGTGCCAGCAGTGGCGTCGCTGGGGCCAACGTCCTGACTTTC. The variable domain in full, completed from reference TRBV2 and TRBJ2-6, reads EPEVTQTPSHQVTQMGQEVILRCVPISNHLYFYWYRQILGQKVEFLVSFYNNEISEKSEIFDDQFSVERPDGSNFTLKIRSTKLEDSAMYFCASSGVAGANVLTFGAGSRLTVL.

This clone was observed a single time. The V gene is TRBV6-6, the J gene TRBJ2-7, with 8 nucleotides matching TRBD2. Germline V CDR1 and CDR2: MNHNY, SVGAGI (reference sequence). The CDR3 sequence is 16 residues long. The J segment lost 4 bases and the V segment lost 0 bases, leaving 8 bases of the junction unmatched. CDR3 amino acids: CASSYSSSGADYEQYF. CDR3 DNA sequence: TGTGCCAGCAGTTACTCGAGTAGCGGGGCCGATTACGAGCAGTACTTC.

The V call is TRBV25-1, the J call TRBJ2-7, with TRBD2 identical over 7 bases. The J segment lost 3 bases and the V segment lost 1 base, leaving 0 bases of the junction unmatched. Germline V gene lookup returns CDR1 MGHDK and CDR2 SYGVNS. This CDR3 region has 13 residues. In DNA form, the CDR3 reads TGTGCCAGCAGTGAATCTAGCGGCTACGAGCAGTACTTC. Amino acids: CASSESSGYEQYF.

The chain employs TRBV20-1 and TRBJ1-1, with D possibly matching TRBD1 (6 bases). Germline CDR1 and CDR2: DFQATT and SNEGSKA (reference sequence). There are 10 residues in the CDR3. V gave up 6 bases and J gave up 10 bases, with 12 bases separating them. Written as DNA, the CDR3 is TGCAGTGCAAACAGGGAGCGAGCTTTCTTT. This sequence encodes CSANRERAFF.

The CDR3 reads CASSLSLGLNTIYF. As DNA, the CDR3 is TGTGCCAGCAGTCTGAGCCTCGGTTTAAACACCATATATTTT. The V call is TRBV6-5, the J call TRBJ1-3; D remains unclear. The CDR3 sequence is 14 residues long. The germline V and J ends were trimmed by 5 bases and 6 bases, with 14 bases remaining between them. The germline V gene has CDR1 MNHEY and CDR2 SVGAGI.

The rearrangement joins TRBV3-1 (or the pseudogene TRBV3-2) to TRBJ1-2; 11 nucleotides agree with TRBD1. Germline CDR1 is LGHDT and CDR2 is YNNKEL (reference sequence). This CDR3 spans 16 amino acids. V trimming: 6 bases; J trimming: 7 bases; junction bases outside the gene matches: 13. The CDR3 nucleotides are TGTGCCAGCAGGGGGACAGGGGGGAGCCCCAATGTTGGCTACACCTTC. Amino acid sequence: CASRGTGGSPNVGYTF.

With regard to this clone: The same CDR3 arises from other DNA sequences in this sample as well. The V and J genes are TRBV6-5 and TRBJ1-5; a weak D match, TRBD1 (5 bases). CDR1 and CDR2 (germline): MNHEY, SVGAGI. This CDR3 is 13 amino acids long. V dropped 6 bases and J dropped 4 bases, with 10 bases sitting between them. In DNA form, the CDR3 reads TGTGCCAGCAGCTGGGGGGGAAATCAGCCCCAGCATTTT. Translating gives CASSWGGNQPQHF.

The chain employs TRBV24-1 and TRBJ2-3; 7 nucleotides match TRBD1. The CDR3 has 12 residues. The V gene's germline CDR1 is KGHDR and CDR2 SFDVKD. Trimming cost V 9 bases and J 6 bases; bases outside gene matches: 5. This chain's CDR3 is CATRSTGDTQYF. The CDR3 coding sequence is TGTGCCACCCGGTCGACAGGGGATACGCAGTATTTT.

This rearrangement joins TRBV7-2 to TRBJ1-2, with 7 nucleotides matching TRBD1. Looked up from germline, CDR1 is SGHTA and CDR2 is FQGNSA. CDR3 length: 14 amino acids. The junction had 3 bases not matched to a gene; V was cut back by 0 bases and J by 5 bases. The CDR3 here is CASSLATGRYGYTF. CDR3 in DNA: TGTGCCAGCAGCTTAGCGACAGGGAGATATGGCTACACCTTC.